This T cell receptor beta chain was captured by sequencing in a study of cytomegalovirus exposure and HLA in healthy donors. The PCR employed 60 Vbeta primers together with 13 Jbeta primers. This table comes from immunoSEQ multiplex PCR, and its TCRdb copy is limited to in-frame clones, with some not included. Altogether around 190,000 clones are present, under 9.5% being singletons, with the ten largest covering 1% to 1.5%. There are 14 residues in the CDR3. Germline V gives CDR1 SQVTM, CDR2 ANQGSEA. The ends lost 2 bases at V and 7 bases at J; junction bases unmatched: 10. The chain combines TRBV29-1 with TRBJ1-2, with 7 bases identical to TRBD1. The sample consisted of PBMCs. The source is a woman aged 30 to 39 in good health and CMV-seropositive. This chain's CDR3 is CSVESNTDRVGYTF. CDR3 nucleotides: TGCAGCGTTGAATCTAACACCGACAGGGTTGGCTACACCTTC. Drawing the rest from reference TRBV29-1 and TRBJ1-2, the complete variable domain is SAVISQKPSRDICQRGTSLTIQCQVDSQVTMMFWYRQQPGQSLTLIATANQGSEATYESGFVIDKFPISRPNLTFSTLTVSNMSPEDSSIYLCSVESNTDRVGYTFGSGTRLTVV.